The 2 T cell receptor beta chains presented below share a single source sample, sequenced in a study of cytomegalovirus exposure and HLA in healthy donors. PCR employed 60 Vbeta and 13 Jbeta primers. Profiled with immunoSEQ multiplex PCR; TCRdb holds only in-frame clones, not every one. The sample yields more than 150,000 clones, more than 70% seen once. The specimen was PBMCs. Receptors were obtained from a girl between 10 and 17 years old in good health and CMV-seropositive.

The rearrangement uses TRBV5-1 and TRBJ2-7; 10 bases agree with TRBD1. Germline V gene lookup returns CDR1 SGHRS and CDR2 YFSETQ. Germline trimming cut 5 bases from V and 2 bases from J; bases unmatched to any gene: 10. The CDR3 runs to 16 residues. CDR3 nucleotide sequence: TGCGCCAGCAGACCCATGCCCGGGACAGGGGCCTACGAGCAGTACTTC. Translated, it gives CASRPMPGTGAYEQYF. Looking up the rest from reference TRBV5-1 and TRBJ2-7 gives the full variable domain: KAGVTQTPRYLIKTRGQQVTLSCSPISGHRSVSWYQQTPGQGLQFLFEYFSETQRNKGNFPGRFSGRQFSNSRSEMNVSTLELGDSALYLCASRPMPGTGAYEQYFGPGTRLTVT.

The chain carries TRBV7-8 and TRBJ1-1; 8 bases fit TRBD1. Per germline, CDR1 SGHVS and CDR2 FQNEAQ. The CDR3 is 15 amino acids. The ends lost 2 bases at V and 5 bases at J; junction bases unmatched: 7. The CDR3 nucleotides read TGTGCCAGCAGCTTAACGACAGGGGTAGGGACTGAAGCTTTCTTT. Protein sequence: CASSLTTGVGTEAFF.